This TCR beta chain was captured by sequencing in a study of regulatory T cells in long-lasting Graves disease. CDR3 regions were amplified by Arm-PCR using iRepertoire HTBI primers to build TCR beta libraries. TCRdb itself ran the multiplex PCR reads through MiXCR, one entry per CDR3 protein. The sample holds fewer than 650,000 distinct CDR3 sequences, about 16% seen once. As to time point: newly diagnosed GD, antithyroid drugs for less than 3 months. PBMCs were the source of the RNA used for TCR sequencing. Findings of the study overall: Segments TRBV28, TRBJ1-2 and TRBJ2-5 showed preferential usage in persistent disease. Because few samples were included, accuracy may have been lower.

From germline, CDR1 is SGHVS and CDR2 FQNEAQ. Between the trimmed V and J ends, which lost 5 bases and 4 bases, there was a span of 14 bases. This CDR3 comprises 14 residues. About this clonotype itself: What it recognizes is unknown. A much larger clone lies a single base off, so this may be a read error. Since no conserved phenylalanine or tryptophan closes the CDR3, a read error is the likely cause.

This same sample was also taken into another study, of T cells in Graves' hyperthyroidism and ophthalmopathy. That investigation notes: The HTBI primer set served for first-round RT-PCR of the TCR CDR3. Most expanded thyroid clonotypes above 0.001 recurred in blood.

The TCR originated in a man aged 18 to 29 with Graves disease. The sample consisted of peripheral blood mononuclear cells (PBMCs), taken at new diagnosis, from a patient treated with antithyroid drugs. V gene TRBV7-8 combines with J gene TRBJ1-1; D is perhaps TRBD1 (5 bases). CDR3 sequence: CASSLRDGGTEAFL. DNA of the CDR3: TGTGCCAGCAGCCTCAGGGACGGGGGCACTGAAGCTTTCCTT.